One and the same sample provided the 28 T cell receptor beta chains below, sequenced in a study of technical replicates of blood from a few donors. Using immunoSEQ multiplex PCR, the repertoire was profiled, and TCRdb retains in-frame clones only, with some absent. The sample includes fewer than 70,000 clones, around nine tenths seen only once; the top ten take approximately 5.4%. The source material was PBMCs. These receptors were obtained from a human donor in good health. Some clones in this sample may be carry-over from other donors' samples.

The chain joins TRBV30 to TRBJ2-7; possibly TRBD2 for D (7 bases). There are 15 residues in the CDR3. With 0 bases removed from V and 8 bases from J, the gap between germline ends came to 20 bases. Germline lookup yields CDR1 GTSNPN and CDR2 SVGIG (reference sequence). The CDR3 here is CAWSVGGGSKAKQYF. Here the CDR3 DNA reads TGTGCCTGGAGTGTAGGGGGAGGGTCGAAGGCGAAGCAGTACTTC. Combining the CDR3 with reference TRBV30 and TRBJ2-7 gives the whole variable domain SQTIHQWPATLVQPVGSPLSLECTVEGTSNPNLYWYRQAAGRGLQLLFYSVGIGQISSEVPQNLSASRPQDRQFILSSKKLLLSDSGFYLCAWSVGGGSKAKQYFGPGTRLTVT.

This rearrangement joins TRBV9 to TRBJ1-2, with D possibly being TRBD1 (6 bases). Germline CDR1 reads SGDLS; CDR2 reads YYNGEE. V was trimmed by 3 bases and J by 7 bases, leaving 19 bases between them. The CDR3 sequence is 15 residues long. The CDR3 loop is CASSATGYGSGGYTF. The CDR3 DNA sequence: TGTGCCAGCAGCGCCACAGGGTACGGATCGGGTGGCTACACCTTC. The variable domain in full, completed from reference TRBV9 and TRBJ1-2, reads DSGVTQTPKHLITATGQRVTLRCSPRSGDLSVYWYQQSLDQGLQFLIQYYNGEERAKGNILERFSAQQFPDLHSELNLSSLELGDSALYFCASSATGYGSGGYTFGSGTRLTVV.

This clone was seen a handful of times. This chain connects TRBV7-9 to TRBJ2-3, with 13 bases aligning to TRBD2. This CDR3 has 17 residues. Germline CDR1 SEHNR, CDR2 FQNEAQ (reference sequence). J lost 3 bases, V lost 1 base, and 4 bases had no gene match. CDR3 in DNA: TGTGCCAGCAGCTTAGGACTAGCGGGAGGAGTTACAGATACGCAGTATTTT. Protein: CASSLGLAGGVTDTQYF.

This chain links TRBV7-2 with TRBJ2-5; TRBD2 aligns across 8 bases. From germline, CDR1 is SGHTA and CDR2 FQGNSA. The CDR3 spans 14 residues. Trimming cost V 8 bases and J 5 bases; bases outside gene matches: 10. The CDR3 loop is CASERTSHGETQYF. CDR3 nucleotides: TGTGCCAGCGAGAGGACTAGCCATGGGGAGACCCAGTACTTC.

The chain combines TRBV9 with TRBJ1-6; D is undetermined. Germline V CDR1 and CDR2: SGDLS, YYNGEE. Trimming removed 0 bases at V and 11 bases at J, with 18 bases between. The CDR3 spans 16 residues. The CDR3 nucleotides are TGTGCCAGCAGCGTAGGTCACCTATTAGGTGGAGCACCCCTCCACTTT. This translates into CASSVGHLLGGAPLHF.

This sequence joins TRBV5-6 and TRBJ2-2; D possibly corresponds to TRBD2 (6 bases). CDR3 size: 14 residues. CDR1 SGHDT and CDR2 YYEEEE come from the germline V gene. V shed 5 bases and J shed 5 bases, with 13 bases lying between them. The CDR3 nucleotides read TGTGCCAGCAGGGAAACGGGGGTTACCGGGGAGCTGTTTTTT. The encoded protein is CASRETGVTGELFF. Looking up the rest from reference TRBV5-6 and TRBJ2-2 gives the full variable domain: DAGVTQSPTHLIKTRGQQVTLRCSPKSGHDTVSWYQQALGQGPQFIFQYYEEEERQRGNFPDRFSGHQFPNYSSELNVNALLLGDSALYLCASRETGVTGELFFGEGSRLTVL.

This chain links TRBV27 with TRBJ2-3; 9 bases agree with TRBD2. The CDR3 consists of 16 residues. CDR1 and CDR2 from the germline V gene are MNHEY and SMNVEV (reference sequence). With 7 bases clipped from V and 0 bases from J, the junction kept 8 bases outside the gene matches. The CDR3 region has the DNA TGTGCCAGCAACGGGCGGGGGGGGTCTAGCACAGATACGCAGTATTTT. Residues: CASNGRGGSSTDTQYF.

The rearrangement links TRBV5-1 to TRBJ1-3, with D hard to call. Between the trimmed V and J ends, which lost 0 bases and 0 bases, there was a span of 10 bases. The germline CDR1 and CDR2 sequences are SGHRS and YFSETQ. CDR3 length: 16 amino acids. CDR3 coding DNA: TGCGCCAGCAGCTTGGGAGCTGGGAGCTCTGGAAACACCATATATTTT. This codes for CASSLGAGSSGNTIYF.

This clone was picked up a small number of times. This chain's CDR3 is CASSHGDTEAFF. The CDR3 nucleotides read TGCGCCAGCAGTCACGGAGACACTGAAGCTTTCTTT. The chain carries TRBV5-1 and TRBJ1-1, with D uncertain. V was cut by 5 bases and J by 3 bases, with 8 bases left in between. There are 12 residues in the CDR3. Germline CDR1 and CDR2: SGHRS and YFSETQ.

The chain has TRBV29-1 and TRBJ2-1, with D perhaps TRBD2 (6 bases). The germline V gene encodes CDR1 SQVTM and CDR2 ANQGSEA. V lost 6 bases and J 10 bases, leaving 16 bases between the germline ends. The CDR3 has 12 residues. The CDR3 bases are TGCAGCGTGCGGACTACCCCCGGCGAGCAGTTCTTC. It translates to CSVRTTPGEQFF.

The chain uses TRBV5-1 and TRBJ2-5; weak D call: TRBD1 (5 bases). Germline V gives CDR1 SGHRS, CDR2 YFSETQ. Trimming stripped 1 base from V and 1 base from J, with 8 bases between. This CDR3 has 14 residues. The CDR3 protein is CASSLTGVQETQYF. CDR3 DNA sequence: TGCGCCAGCAGCTTGACAGGAGTCCAAGAGACCCAGTACTTC.

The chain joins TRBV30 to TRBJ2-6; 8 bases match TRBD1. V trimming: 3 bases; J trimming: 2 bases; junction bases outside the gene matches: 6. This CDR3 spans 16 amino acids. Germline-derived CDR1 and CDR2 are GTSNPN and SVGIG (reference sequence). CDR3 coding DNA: TGTGCCTGGAGAAGGACAGGGCGCACTGGGGCCAACGTCCTGACTTTC. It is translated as CAWRRTGRTGANVLTF.

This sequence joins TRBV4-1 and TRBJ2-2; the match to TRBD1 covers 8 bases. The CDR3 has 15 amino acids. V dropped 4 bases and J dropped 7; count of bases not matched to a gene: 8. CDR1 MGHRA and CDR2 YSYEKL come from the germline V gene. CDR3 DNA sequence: TGCGCCAGCAGCCGCCGACAGGGGCTGGACGGGGAGCTGTTTTTT. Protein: CASSRRQGLDGELFF.

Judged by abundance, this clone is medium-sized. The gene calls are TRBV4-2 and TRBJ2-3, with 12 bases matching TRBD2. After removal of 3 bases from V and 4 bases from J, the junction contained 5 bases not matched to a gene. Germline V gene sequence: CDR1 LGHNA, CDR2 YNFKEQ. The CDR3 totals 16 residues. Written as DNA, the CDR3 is TGTGCCAGCAGCCAGACGACTAGCGGGAGTGCAGATACGCAGTATTTT. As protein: CASSQTTSGSADTQYF.

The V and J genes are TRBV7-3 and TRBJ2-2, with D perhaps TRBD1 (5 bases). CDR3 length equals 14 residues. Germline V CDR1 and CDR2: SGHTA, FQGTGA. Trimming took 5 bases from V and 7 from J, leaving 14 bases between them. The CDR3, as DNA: TGTGCCAGCAGCCCCCCCGGACATGGCGGGGAGCTGTTTTTT. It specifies CASSPPGHGGELFF. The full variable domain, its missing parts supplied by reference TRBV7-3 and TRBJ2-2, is GAGVSQTPSNKVTEKGKYVELRCDPISGHTALYWYRQSLGQGPEFLIYFQGTGAADDSGLPNDRFFAVRPEGSVSTLKIQRTERGDSAVYLCASSPPGHGGELFFGEGSRLTVL.

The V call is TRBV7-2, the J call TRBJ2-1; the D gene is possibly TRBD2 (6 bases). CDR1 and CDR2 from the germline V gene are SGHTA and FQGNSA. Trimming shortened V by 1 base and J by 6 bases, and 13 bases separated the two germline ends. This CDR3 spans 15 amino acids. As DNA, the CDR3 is TGTGCCAGCAGCTTAGGACTAGAAAGGGGCAATGAGCAGTTCTTC. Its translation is CASSLGLERGNEQFF.

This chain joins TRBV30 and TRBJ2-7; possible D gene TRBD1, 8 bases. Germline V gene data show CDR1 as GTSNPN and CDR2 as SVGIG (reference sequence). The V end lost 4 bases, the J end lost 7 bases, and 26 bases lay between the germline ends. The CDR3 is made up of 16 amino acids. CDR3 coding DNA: TGTGCCTGGACCGATCCGGGGGGCAGGGGGCTTCAAGAGCAGTACTTC. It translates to CAWTDPGGRGLQEQYF.

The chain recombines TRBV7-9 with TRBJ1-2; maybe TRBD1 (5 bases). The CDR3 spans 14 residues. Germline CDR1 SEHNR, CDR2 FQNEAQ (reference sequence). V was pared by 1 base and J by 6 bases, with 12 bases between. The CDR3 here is CASSLDRGGNGYTF. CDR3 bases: TGTGCCAGCAGCTTAGATAGGGGCGGGAATGGCTACACCTTC.

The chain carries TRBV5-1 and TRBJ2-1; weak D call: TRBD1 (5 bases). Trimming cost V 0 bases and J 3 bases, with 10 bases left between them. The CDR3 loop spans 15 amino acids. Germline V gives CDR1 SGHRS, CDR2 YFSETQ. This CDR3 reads CASSLGQGSYNEQFF. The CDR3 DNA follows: TGCGCCAGCAGCTTGGGTCAGGGTAGCTACAATGAGCAGTTCTTC.

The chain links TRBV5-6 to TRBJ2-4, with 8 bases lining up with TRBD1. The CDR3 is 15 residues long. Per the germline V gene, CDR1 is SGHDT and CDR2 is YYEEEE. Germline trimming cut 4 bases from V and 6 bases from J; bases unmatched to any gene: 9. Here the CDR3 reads CASSKPGGGINIQYF. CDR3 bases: TGTGCCAGCAGCAAACCAGGGGGCGGGATAAACATTCAGTACTTC. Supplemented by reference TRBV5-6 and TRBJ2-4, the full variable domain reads DAGVTQSPTHLIKTRGQQVTLRCSPKSGHDTVSWYQQALGQGPQFIFQYYEEEERQRGNFPDRFSGHQFPNYSSELNVNALLLGDSALYLCASSKPGGGINIQYFGAGTRLSVL.

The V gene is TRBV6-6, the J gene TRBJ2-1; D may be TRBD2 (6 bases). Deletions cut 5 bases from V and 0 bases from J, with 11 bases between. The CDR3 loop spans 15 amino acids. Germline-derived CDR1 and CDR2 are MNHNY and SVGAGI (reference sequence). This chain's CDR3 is CASSIADGSYNEQFF. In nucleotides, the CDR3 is TGTGCCAGCAGTATAGCGGACGGCTCCTACAATGAGCAGTTCTTC.

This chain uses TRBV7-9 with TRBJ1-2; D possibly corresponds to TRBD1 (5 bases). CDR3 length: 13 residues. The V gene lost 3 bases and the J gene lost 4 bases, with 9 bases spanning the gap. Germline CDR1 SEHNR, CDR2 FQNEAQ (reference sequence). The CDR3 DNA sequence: TGTGCCAGCAGCTTCAGGGCAGGCTATGGCTACACCTTC. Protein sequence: CASSFRAGYGYTF.

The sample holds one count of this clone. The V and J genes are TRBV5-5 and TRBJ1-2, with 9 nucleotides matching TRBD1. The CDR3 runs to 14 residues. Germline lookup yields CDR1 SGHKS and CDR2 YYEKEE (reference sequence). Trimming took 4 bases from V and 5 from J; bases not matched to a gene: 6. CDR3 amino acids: CASSRSGQGYGYTF. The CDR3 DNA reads TGTGCCAGCAGCAGGTCGGGACAGGGTTATGGCTACACCTTC.

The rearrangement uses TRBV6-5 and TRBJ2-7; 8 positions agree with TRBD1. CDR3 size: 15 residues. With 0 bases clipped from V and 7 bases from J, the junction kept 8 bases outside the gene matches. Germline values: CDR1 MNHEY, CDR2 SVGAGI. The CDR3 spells CASSYSWQGAGEQYF. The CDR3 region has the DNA TGTGCCAGCAGTTACTCTTGGCAGGGGGCGGGTGAGCAGTACTTC.

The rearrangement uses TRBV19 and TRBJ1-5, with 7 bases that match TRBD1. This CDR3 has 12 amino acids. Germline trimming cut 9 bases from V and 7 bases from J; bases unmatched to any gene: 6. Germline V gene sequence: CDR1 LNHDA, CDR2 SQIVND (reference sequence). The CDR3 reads CASAQTGQPQHF. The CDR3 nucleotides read TGTGCCAGCGCCCAGACAGGGCAGCCCCAGCATTTT.

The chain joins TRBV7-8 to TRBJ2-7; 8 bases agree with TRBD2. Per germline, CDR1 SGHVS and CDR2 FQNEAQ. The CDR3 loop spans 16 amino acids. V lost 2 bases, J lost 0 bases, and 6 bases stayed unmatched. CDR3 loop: CASSLFTSGSSYEQYF. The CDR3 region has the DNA TGTGCCAGCAGCTTATTTACTAGCGGTAGCTCCTACGAGCAGTACTTC.

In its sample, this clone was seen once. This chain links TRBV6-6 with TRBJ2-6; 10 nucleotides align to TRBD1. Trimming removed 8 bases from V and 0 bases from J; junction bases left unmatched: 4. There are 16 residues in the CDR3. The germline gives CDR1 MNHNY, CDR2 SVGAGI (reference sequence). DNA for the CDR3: TGTGCCAGCGTCGACAGGGGGCTCTCTGGGGCCAACGTCCTGACTTTC. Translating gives CASVDRGLSGANVLTF.

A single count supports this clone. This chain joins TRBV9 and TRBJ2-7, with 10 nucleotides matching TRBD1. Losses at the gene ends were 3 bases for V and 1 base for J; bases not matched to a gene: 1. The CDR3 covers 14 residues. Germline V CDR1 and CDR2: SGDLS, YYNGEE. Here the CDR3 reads CASSGDRGSYEQYF. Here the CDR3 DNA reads TGTGCCAGCAGCGGGGACAGGGGTTCCTACGAGCAGTACTTC.